This T cell receptor (beta chain) was recovered during a study of T cell responses to AZD1222 COVID-19 vaccine. Findings and limits, study-wide: Clonal diversity was possibly underestimated; the donors were predominantly white British and more often female. Receipt of two AZD1222 doses was followed by a rise in Spike-specific TCR breadth and depth. Mapped onto spike, vaccine-associated CD4 TCRs spanned it and were dominant at 160-218 and 743-854.

Germline loops: CDR1 SGHKS, CDR2 YYEKEE (reference sequence). There are 17 residues in the CDR3. J gave up 3 bases and V 4 bases, and 13 bases lay outside the gene matches. With regard to this clone: No antigen is known for it.

Clones were read by immunoSEQ multiplex PCR, and TCRdb kept only the in-frame ones, dropping some. The data show around 130,000 clones, 85% to 95% seen once. The starting material was peripheral blood, obtained on day 0 of AZD1222 vaccination. The rearrangement links TRBV5-5 to TRBJ2-3, with TRBD1 matching over 8 bases. The clonotype comes from an adult in good health. Here the CDR3 DNA reads TGTGCCAGCAGCCCCCTGGGGGTAGGACAGGGTACAGATACGCAGTATTTT. Amino acid sequence: CASSPLGVGQGTDTQYF.